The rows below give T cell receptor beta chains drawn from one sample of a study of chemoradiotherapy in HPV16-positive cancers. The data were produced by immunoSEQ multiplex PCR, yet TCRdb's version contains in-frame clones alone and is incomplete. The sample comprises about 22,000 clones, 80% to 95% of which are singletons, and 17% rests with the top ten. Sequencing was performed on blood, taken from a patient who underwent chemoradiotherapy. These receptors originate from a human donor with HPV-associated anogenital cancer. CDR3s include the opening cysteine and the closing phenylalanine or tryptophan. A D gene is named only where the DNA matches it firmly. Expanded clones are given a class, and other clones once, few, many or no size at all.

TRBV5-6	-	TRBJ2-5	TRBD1	TGTGCCAGCAGCCTTACGCTTGGACAGGGGAGGACCCAGTACTTC	CASSLTLGQGRTQYF
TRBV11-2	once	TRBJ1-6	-	TGTGCCAGCAGCTTACCGGGGCTGAATAATTCACCCCTCCACTTT	CASSLPGLNNSPLHF
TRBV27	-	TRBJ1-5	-	TGTGCCAGCAGTCTTTCTAGCAATCAGCCCCAGCATTTT	CASSLSSNQPQHF
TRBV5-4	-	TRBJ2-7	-	TGTGCCAGCGGTGGGACTGGATACGAGCAGTACTTC	CASGGTGYEQYF
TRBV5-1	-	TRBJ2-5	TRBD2	TGCGCCAGCAGCCGAATGGGGGCTCGGGCGGGGGGCCTCCAAGAGACCCAGTACTTC	CASSRMGARAGGLQETQYF
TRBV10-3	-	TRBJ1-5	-	TGTGCCATCAGTGAGTGGCAGGGAGGTCAGCCCCAGCATTTT	CAISEWQGGQPQHF
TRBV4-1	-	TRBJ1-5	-	TGCGCCAGCAGAGGCGGCAGGGACGGGGGCAATCAGCCCCAGCATTTT	CASRGGRDGGNQPQHF
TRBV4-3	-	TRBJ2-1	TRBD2	TGCGCCAGCAGCCAAGCGGGGGGGCTGTACAATGAGCAGTTCTTC	CASSQAGGLYNEQFF
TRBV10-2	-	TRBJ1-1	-	TGCGCCAGTCAGGGTACTGAAGCTTTCTTT	CASQGTEAFF
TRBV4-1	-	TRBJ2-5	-	TGCGCCAGCAGCCCACGTGCGGGACTGAGAATACAAGAGACCCAGTACTTC	CASSPRAGLRIQETQYF
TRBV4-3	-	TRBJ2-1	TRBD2	TGCGCCAGCAGCCAAGATCTGTTTGGACTAGCCTACAATGAGCAGTTCTTC	CASSQDLFGLAYNEQFF
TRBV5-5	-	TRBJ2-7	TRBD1	TGTGCCAGCAGCTTGGGACAGGGGGCTTACGAGCAGTACTTC	CASSLGQGAYEQYF
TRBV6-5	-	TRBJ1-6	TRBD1	TGTGCCAGCAGTTACTCGAAGTCAGGGGGACCATCACCCCTCCACTTT	CASSYSKSGGPSPLHF
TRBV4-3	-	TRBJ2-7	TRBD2	TGCGCCAGCAGCCAGGGCACTAGCGGACACTACGAGCAGTACTTC	CASSQGTSGHYEQYF
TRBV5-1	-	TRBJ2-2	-	TGCGCCAGCCTAGACACCGGGGAGCTGTTTTTT	CASLDTGELFF
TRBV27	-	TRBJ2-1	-	TGTGCCAGCAGTTTAGCGGATAGCTCCTACAATGAGCAGTTCTTC	CASSLADSSYNEQFF
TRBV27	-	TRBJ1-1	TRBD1	TGTGCCAGCAGTTTCTCCAGGGGGATTACTGAAGCTTTCTTT	CASSFSRGITEAFF
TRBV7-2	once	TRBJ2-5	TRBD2	TGTGCCAGCAGCTTAGCGGGCCTTCGCGGGGGGGAGACCCAGTACTTC	CASSLAGLRGGETQYF
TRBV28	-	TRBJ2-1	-	TGTGCCAGCAGTTTAAACAATGAGCAGTTCTTC	CASSLNNEQFF
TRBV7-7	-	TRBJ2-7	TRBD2	TGTGCTAGCAGCCTTCGACTAGCGGGAGTCAACGAGCAGTACTTC	CASSLRLAGVNEQYF
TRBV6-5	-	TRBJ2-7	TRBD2	TGTGCCAGCAGTGTGGCTAGCGGGACCTACGAGCAGTACTTC	CASSVASGTYEQYF
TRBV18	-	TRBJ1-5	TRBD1	TGTGCCAGCTCGGGACAGGAGGGGAATCAGCCCCAGCATTTT	CASSGQEGNQPQHF
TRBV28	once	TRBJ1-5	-	TGTGCCAGCAGCTCCCATGCCGGGCCAGCTAGCAATCAGCCCCAGCATTTT	CASSSHAGPASNQPQHF
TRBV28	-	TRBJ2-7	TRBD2	TGTGCCAGCAGTTTACTAGCGGAGCGCTACGAGCAGTACTTC	CASSLLAERYEQYF
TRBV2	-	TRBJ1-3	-	TGTGCCAGCAGTACCCGTACGGGGGCCGTCGGAAACACCATATATTTT	CASSTRTGAVGNTIYF
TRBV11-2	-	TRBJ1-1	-	TGTGCCAGCAGCTTAGGCAGATGGAAGAGCACTGAAGCTTTCTTT	CASSLGRWKSTEAFF
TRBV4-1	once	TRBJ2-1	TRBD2	TGCGCCAGCAGCCAACCATGGGGCGGGAGGAGGAATGAGCAGTTCTTC	CASSQPWGGRRNEQFF
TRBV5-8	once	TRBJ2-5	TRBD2	TGTGCCAGCAGCTTTGCGGGAGGGAAGACCCAGTACTTC	CASSFAGGKTQYF
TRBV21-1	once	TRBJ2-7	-	TGTGCCAGCAGCAAACAACTAGTCTACGAGCAGTACTTC	CASSKQLVYEQYF
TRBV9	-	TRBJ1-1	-	TGTGCCAGCAGCGTATCATGGGGGGACACTGAAGCTTTCTTT	CASSVSWGDTEAFF
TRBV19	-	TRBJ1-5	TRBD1	TGTGCCAGTAGTATCGGACAGGGGAGGATTCAGCCCCAGCATTTT	CASSIGQGRIQPQHF
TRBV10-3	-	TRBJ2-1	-	TGTGCCATCAATTCGGCAGCAACTGCCATCTACAATGAGCAGTTCTTC	CAINSAATAIYNEQFF
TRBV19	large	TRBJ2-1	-	TGTGCCAGTAGTATAGGGACCACATCCTACAATGAGCAGTTCTTC	CASSIGTTSYNEQFF
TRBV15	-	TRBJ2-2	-	TGTGCCACCAGCAGAGATGTGAGGACGAACACCGGGGAGCTGTTTTTT	CATSRDVRTNTGELFF
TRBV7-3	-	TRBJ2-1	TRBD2	TGTGCCAGCAGCCCAAAGCGGGGCTCAGCGGGGGGCTCCTACAATGAGCAGTTCTTC	CASSPKRGSAGGSYNEQFF
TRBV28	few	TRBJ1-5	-	TGTGCCAGCAGCGCCGGGGAAGGGGAGATGATGGTTCAGCCCCAGCATTTT	CASSAGEGEMMVQPQHF
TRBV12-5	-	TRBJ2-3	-	TGTGCTAGTGGACCAACCGGGACTCTACCCCCAGATACGCAGTATTTT	CASGPTGTLPPDTQYF
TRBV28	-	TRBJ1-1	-	TGTGCCAGCAGTCAGGGCCTAATTCCGGCTTTCTTT	CASSQGLIPAFF
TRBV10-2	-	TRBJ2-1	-	TGCGCCAGCAGTGACGCTTACAATGAGCAGTTCTTC	CASSDAYNEQFF
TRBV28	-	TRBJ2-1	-	TGTGCCAGCAGTGCGACAGGAGATTTCGACAATGAGCAGTTCTTC	CASSATGDFDNEQFF
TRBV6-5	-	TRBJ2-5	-	TGTGCCAGCAGTTACAATGTGGGAGGAGAGACCCAGTACTTC	CASSYNVGGETQYF
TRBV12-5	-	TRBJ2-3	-	TGTGCTAGTGGTCCCGAGTTTAGCACAGATACGCAGTATTTT	CASGPEFSTDTQYF
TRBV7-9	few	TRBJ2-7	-	TGTGCCAGCAGCTTAGCGGGACCCTACGAGCAGTACTTC	CASSLAGPYEQYF
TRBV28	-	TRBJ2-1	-	TGTGCCAGCAGTTACTACAGAGTCTGGACCAATGAGCAGTTCTTC	CASSYYRVWTNEQFF
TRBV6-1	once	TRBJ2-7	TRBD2	TGTGCCAGCAGTGAAGCGCCTAGCGGGGGCGTGTACGAGCAGTACTTC	CASSEAPSGGVYEQYF
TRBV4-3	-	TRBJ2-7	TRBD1	TGCGCCAGCAGCCAAGATTATAAGGGGGCGCGTTACGAGCAGTACTTC	CASSQDYKGARYEQYF
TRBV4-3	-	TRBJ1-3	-	TGCGCCAGCAGCCAAGGGAACACGGAACATCTGGGAAACACCATATATTTT	CASSQGNTEHLGNTIYF
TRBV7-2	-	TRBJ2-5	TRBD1	TGTGCCAGCAGCTTTAAGCGAGGACAGGGGGTAGAGCAAGAGACCCAGTACTTC	CASSFKRGQGVEQETQYF
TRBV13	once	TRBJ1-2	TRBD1	TGTGCCAGCAGCTTGGACAGGGGGGATCTCGGCACTGGCTACACCTTC	CASSLDRGDLGTGYTF
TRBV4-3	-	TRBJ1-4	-	TGCGCCAGCAGCCAAGATCGGTGGCAGGGCAGAAATGAAAAACTGTTTTTT	CASSQDRWQGRNEKLFF
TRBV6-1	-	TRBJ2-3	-	TGTGCCAGCAGTGAAGGCGGGACACCTCGGGATACGCAGTATTTT	CASSEGGTPRDTQYF
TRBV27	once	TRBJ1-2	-	TGTGCCAGCAGTTTCTCCAGGCCTACGACAGGAGGGGGCTATGGCTACACCTTC	CASSFSRPTTGGGYGYTF
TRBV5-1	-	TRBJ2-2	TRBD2	TGCGCCAGCAGCTCCGGGACTACGACCGGGGAGCTGTTTTTT	CASSSGTTTGELFF
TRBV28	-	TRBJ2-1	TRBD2	TGTGCCAGCAGAACAGGACTAGCGGGAGCCCCCGGGGGGGACAATGAGCAGTTCTTC	CASRTGLAGAPGGDNEQFF
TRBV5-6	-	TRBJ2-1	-	TGTGCCAGCAGCTTCACTGGGTTGGGCGCATCCTACAATGAGCAGTTCTTC	CASSFTGLGASYNEQFF
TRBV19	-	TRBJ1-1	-	TGTGCCAGTAGGCGCCCCTCCGGGGGAAGGACTGAAGCTTTCTTT	CASRRPSGGRTEAFF
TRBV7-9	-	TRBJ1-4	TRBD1	TGTGCCAGCAGCTCGCCCAGACAGGGATTTGCAACTAATGAAAAACTGTTTTTT	CASSSPRQGFATNEKLFF
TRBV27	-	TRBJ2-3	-	TGTGCCAGCAGTTTAAGGCAGGGCCCCCGCACAGATACGCAGTATTTT	CASSLRQGPRTDTQYF
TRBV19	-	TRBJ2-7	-	TGTGCCAGTAGTATTAGGGATATCTCCTACGAGCAGTACTTC	CASSIRDISYEQYF
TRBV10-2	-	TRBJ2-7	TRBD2	TGCGCCAGCAGCTCAGGACTAGCATACGAGCAGTACTTC	CASSSGLAYEQYF